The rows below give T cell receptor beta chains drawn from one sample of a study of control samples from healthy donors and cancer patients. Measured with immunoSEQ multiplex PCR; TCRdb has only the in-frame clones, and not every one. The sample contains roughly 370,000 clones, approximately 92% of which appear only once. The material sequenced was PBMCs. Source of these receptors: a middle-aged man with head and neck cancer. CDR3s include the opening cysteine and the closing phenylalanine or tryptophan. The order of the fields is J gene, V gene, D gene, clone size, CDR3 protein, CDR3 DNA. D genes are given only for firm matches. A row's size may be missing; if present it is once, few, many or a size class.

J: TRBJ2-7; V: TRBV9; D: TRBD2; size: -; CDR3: CASSVDGPAGDEQYF; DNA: TGTGCCAGCAGCGTAGACGGGCCAGCGGGGGACGAGCAGTACTTC
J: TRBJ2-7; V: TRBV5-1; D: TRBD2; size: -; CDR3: CASSPGTRTSYEQYF; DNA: TGCGCCAGCAGCCCAGGGACTAGGACCTCCTACGAGCAGTACTTC
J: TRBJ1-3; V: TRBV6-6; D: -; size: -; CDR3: CASTQVGASGNTIYF; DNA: TGTGCCAGCACCCAAGTGGGGGCGTCCGGAAACACCATATATTTT
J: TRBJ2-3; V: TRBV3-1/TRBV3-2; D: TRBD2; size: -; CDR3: CASSQVPGGDTQYF; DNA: TGTGCCAGCAGCCAAGTCCCCGGGGGGGATACGCAGTATTTT
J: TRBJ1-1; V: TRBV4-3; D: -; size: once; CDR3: CASSQGKENTEAFF; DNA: TGCGCCAGCAGCCAAGGTAAGGAGAACACTGAAGCTTTCTTT
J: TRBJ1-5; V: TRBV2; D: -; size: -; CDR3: CASSEARGNQPQHF; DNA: TGTGCCAGCAGTGAAGCTCGAGGGAATCAGCCCCAGCATTTT
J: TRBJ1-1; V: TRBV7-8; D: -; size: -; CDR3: CASSRMTGPNTEAFF; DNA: TGTGCCAGCAGCCGAATGACAGGTCCAAACACTGAAGCTTTCTTT
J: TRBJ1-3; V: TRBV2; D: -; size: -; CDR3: CASSEGKFSGNTIYF; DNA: TGTGCCAGCAGTGAAGGGAAATTCTCTGGAAACACCATATATTTT
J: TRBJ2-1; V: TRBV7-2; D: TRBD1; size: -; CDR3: CASSQTGQNYNEQFF; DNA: TGTGCCAGCAGCCAAACGGGACAGAATTACAATGAGCAGTTCTTC
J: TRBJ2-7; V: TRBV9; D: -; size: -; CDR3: CASSVGDVSYEQYF; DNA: TGTGCCAGCAGCGTAGGGGACGTCTCCTACGAGCAGTACTTC
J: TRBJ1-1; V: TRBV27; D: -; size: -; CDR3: CASSFLPMGGVEYTEAFF; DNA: TGTGCCAGCAGCTTTTTGCCGATGGGGGGGGTGGAGTACACTGAAGCTTTCTTT
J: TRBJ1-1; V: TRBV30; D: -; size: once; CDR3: CAWISAGAFF; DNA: TGTGCCTGGATTTCGGCCGGGGCTTTCTTT
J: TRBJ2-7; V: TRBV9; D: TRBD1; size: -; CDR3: CASSVTGQGAREQYF; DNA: TGTGCCAGCAGCGTTACGGGACAGGGGGCAAGGGAGCAGTACTTC
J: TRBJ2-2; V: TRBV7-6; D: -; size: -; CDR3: CASSLLTGELFF; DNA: TGTGCCAGCAGCTTATTAACCGGGGAGCTGTTTTTT
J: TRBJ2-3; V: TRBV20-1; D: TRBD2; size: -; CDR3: CSASRREGADTQYF; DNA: TGCAGTGCTAGTAGGCGGGAGGGCGCAGATACGCAGTATTTT
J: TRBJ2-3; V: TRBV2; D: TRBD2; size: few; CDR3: CASGGVFTDTQYF; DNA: TGTGCCAGCGGGGGGGTCTTCACAGATACGCAGTATTTT